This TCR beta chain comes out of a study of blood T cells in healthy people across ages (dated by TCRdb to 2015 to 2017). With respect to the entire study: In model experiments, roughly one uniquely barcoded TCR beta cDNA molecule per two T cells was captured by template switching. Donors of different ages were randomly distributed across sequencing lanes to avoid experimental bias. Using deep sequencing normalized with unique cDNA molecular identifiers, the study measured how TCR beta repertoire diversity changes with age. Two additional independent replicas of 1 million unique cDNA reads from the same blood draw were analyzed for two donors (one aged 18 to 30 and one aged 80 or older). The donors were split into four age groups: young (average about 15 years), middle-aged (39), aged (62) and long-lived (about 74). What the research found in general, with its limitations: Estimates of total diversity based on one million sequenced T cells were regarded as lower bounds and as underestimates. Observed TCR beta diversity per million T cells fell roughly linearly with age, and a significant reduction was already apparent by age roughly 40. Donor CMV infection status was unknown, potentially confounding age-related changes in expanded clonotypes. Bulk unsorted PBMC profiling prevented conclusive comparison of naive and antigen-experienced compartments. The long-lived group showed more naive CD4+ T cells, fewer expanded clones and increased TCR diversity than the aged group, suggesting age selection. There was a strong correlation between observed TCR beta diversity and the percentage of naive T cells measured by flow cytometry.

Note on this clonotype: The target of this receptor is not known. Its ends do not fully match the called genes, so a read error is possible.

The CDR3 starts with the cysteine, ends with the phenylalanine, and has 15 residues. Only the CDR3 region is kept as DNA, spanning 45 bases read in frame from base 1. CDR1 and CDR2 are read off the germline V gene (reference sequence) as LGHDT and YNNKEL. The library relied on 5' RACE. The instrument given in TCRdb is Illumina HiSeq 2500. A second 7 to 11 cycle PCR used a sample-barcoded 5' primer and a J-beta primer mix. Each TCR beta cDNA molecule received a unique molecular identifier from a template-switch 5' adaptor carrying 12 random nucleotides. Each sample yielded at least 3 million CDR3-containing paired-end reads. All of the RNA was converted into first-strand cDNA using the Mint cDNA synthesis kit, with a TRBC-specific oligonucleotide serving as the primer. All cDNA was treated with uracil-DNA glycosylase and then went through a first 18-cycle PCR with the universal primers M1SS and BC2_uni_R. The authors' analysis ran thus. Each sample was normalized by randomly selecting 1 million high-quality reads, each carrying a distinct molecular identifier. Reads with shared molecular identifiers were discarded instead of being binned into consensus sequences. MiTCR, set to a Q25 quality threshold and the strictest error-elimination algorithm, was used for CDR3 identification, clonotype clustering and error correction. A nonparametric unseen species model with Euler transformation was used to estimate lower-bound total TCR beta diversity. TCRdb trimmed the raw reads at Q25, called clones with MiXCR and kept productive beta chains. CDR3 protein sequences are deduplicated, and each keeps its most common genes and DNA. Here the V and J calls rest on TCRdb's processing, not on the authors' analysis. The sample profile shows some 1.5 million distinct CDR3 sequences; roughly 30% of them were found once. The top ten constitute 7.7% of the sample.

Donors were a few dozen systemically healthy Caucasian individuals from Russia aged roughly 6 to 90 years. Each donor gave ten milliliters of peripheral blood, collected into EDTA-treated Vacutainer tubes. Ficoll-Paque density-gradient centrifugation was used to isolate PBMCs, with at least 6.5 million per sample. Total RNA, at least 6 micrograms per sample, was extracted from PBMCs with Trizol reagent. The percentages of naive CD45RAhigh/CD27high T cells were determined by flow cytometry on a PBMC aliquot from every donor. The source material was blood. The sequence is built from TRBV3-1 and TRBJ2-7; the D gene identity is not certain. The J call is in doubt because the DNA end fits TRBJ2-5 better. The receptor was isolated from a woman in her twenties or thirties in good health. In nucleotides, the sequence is TGTGCCTGCAGCCGATTAGGCTCCGGCAGAGAGACCCAGTACTTC. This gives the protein CACSRLGSGRETQYF.